The rows below give T cell receptor beta chains drawn from one sample of a study of blood T cell repertoires in COVID-19. TCRdb's copy holds only in-frame clones and misses some; the assay was immunoSEQ multiplex PCR. The sample yields 250,000 or so clones, roughly 82% seen once. Material: peripheral blood. The receptors stem from a woman in her sixties or seventies with acute or convalescent COVID-19. Both conserved end residues are part of each CDR3. Each record gives: J gene, clone size, V gene, D gene, CDR3 DNA, CDR3 protein. A D gene is named only where the DNA matches it firmly. Size is stated for part of the rows, as once, few or many counts, or as a class when the clone is expanded.

>TRBJ2-1|-|TRBV7-9|-
TGTGCCAGCAGCCCCCGGGGAAGCGAAAGCTCCTACAATGAGCAGTTCTTC
CASSPRGSESSYNEQFF
>TRBJ1-2|once|TRBV3-1/TRBV3-2|-
TGTGCCAGCAGCCAAGGGATTGGCCCGGGGGGAGGCTACACCTTC
CASSQGIGPGGGYTF
>TRBJ2-7|once|TRBV29-1|-
TGCAGCGTTGTGGACAGCGAGCAGTACTTC
CSVVDSEQYF
>TRBJ2-7|-|TRBV19|-
TGTGCCAGTAGTATTGACAGAACCTACGAGCAGTACTTC
CASSIDRTYEQYF
>TRBJ1-5|-|TRBV7-2|-
TGTGCCAGCGGAGGGGCAGGCAATCAGCCCCAGCATTTT
CASGGAGNQPQHF
>TRBJ1-1|-|TRBV19|-
TGTGCCAGTAGTAATGAGGGTCTAATACAAGCTTTCTTT
CASSNEGLIQAFF
>TRBJ1-4|-|TRBV3-1/TRBV3-2|-
TGTGCCAGCACCCTCAGTGGGCCAACTAATGAAAAACTGTTTTTT
CASTLSGPTNEKLFF
>TRBJ1-4|-|TRBV4-3|-
TGCGCCAGCAGCCAACGGGGTGCAACTAATGAAAAACTGTTTTTT
CASSQRGATNEKLFF
>TRBJ1-2|-|TRBV5-1|-
TGCGCCAGCAGCTTGGCGGGAACCAACTATGGCTACACCTTC
CASSLAGTNYGYTF
>TRBJ1-6|-|TRBV7-9|-
TGTGCCAGCAGCTTAAGACAGAAGAATTCACCCCTCCACTTT
CASSLRQKNSPLHF